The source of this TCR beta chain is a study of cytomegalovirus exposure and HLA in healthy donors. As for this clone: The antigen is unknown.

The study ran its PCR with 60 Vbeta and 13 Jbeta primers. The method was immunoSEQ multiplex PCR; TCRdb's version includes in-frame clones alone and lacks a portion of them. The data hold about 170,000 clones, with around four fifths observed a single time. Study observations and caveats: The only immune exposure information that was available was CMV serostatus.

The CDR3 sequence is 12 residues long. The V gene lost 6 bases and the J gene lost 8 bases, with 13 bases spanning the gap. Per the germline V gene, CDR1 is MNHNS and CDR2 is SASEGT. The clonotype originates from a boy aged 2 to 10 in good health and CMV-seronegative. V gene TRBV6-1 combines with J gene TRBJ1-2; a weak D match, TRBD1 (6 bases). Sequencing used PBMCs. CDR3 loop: CASRDSFPGYTF. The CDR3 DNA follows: TGTGCCAGCAGGGACAGCTTCCCCGGCTACACCTTC.